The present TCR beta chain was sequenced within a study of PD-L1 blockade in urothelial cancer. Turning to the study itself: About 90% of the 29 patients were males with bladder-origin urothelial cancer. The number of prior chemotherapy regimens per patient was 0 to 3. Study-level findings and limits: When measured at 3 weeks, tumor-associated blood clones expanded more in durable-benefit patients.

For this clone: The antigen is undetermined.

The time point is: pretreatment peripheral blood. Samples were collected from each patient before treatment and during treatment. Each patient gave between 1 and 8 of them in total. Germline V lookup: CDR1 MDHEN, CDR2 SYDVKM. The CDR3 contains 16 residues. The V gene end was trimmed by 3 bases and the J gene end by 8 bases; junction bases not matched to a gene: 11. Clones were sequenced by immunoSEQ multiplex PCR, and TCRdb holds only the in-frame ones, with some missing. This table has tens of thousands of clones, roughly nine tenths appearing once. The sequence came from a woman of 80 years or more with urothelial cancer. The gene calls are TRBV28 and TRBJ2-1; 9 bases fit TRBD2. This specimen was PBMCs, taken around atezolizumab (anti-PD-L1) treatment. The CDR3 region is CASSLIAGVVRDEQFF. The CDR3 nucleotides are TGTGCCAGCAGTTTGATAGCGGGAGTGGTCCGCGATGAGCAGTTCTTC. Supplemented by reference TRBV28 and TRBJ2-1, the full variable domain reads DVKVTQSSRYLVKRTGEKVFLECVQDMDHENMFWYRQDPGLGLRLIYFSYDVKMKEKGDIPEGYSVSREKKERFSLILESASTNQTSMYLCASSLIAGVVRDEQFFGPGTRLTVL.